This T cell receptor beta chain was profiled in a study of OX40 agonist ivuxolimab in advanced cancers. Background on the whole study: Ivuxolimab, which targeted the costimulatory receptor OX40 (CD134), was an agonistic, fully human IgG2 monoclonal antibody. The paper reports the monotherapy dose-escalation portion (N ≈ 50 patients) of the phase I ivuxolimab trial. The point of sequencing TCRbeta in the periphery was to test whether ivuxolimab changed TCR sequence diversity and drove clonal T-cell expansion. Intravenous ivuxolimab was administered to patients every 2 weeks at six dose levels: 0.01, 0.1, 0.3, 1.5, 3 and 10 mg/kg. The dose-escalation cohort was 82.7% male with a mean age of around 64 years, ranging from about 23 to 85. Patients were allowed to have had prior anti-PD-1, anti-PD-L1 or anti-CTLA-4 therapy, and 40% to 45% of the dose-escalation patients had been treated with checkpoint inhibitors. Partial responses occurred in three dose-escalation patients, of whom one had hepatocellular carcinoma and two had cutaneous melanoma. Of the approximately 54 dose-escalation patients, hepatocellular carcinoma was present in 19, melanoma in approximately 15, renal cell carcinoma in 9 and head and neck cancer in 9. Beyond this particular receptor, the publication reports: In partial responders in the 0.1-3.0 mg/kg groups, normalized peripheral clonal expansion was found to be among the lowest, especially among CD8+ T cells. Clonal expansion of both CD4+ and CD8+ blood T cells was observed from baseline to week 6 at doses 0.1 to 3.0 mg/kg. Low levels of normalized T-cell clonal expansion were also seen in some nonresponding patients. After ivuxolimab, more expanded clones were found on average in CD8+ T cells than in CD4+ T cells. The antigen specificity of the peripheral T cells that underwent clonal expansion was not determined.

The trial excluded patients who had a history of autoimmune disease or who were on systemic immunosuppression. In every dose cohort, peripheral blood was drawn for TCR sequencing at baseline, cycle 4 day 1, and cycle 7 day 1. Samples came from an open-label, multicenter, first-in-human phase I dose-escalation trial of ivuxolimab. Adults with locally advanced or metastatic melanoma, renal cell carcinoma, hepatocellular carcinoma or head and neck squamous cell carcinoma were enrolled in the trial. Before TCR sequencing, CD4+ and CD8+ T cells were separately sorted from peripheral blood. Counted from cysteine to phenylalanine, this CDR3 has 14 amino acids. Of all the DNA, just the CDR3 is kept, 42 bases in frame from base 1. As encoded in the germline V gene, CDR1 is WSHSY while CDR2 is SAAADI. V trim: 6 bases; J trim: 5 bases; unmatched bases: 8. This clone appeared once. The clone's antigen remains unknown. No much larger clone exists at a distance of one base, and base qualities are not known.

To sequence the TCRbeta CDR3 region, genomic DNA was isolated from the sorted cells. The immunoSEQ Assay was used for sequencing of TCRbeta CDR3 regions. TCRdb took over this immuneACCESS table, retaining in-frame rearrangements with V and J assigned. Such tables are incomplete; in checked studies, under half of the missing clones stem from an unresolved V gene, and the remainder is unexplained. Within this sample are 80,000 to 95,000 clones, with around 85% of them counted one time only. Approximately 1.5% of the sample lies in the top ten. The receptor comes from an adult with an advanced solid tumor such as melanoma, head and neck, liver or kidney cancer. Sequences were derived from CD4+ or CD8+ T cells sorted from blood, sampled in a trial of the OX40 agonist ivuxolimab. Rearrangement joined TRBV10-2 to TRBJ2-7; 9 middle bases align to TRBD1. The CDR3 here reads CASSLDRGPHEQYF. The DNA sequence is given as TGCGCCAGCAGCCTGGACAGGGGCCCCCACGAGCAGTACTTC.